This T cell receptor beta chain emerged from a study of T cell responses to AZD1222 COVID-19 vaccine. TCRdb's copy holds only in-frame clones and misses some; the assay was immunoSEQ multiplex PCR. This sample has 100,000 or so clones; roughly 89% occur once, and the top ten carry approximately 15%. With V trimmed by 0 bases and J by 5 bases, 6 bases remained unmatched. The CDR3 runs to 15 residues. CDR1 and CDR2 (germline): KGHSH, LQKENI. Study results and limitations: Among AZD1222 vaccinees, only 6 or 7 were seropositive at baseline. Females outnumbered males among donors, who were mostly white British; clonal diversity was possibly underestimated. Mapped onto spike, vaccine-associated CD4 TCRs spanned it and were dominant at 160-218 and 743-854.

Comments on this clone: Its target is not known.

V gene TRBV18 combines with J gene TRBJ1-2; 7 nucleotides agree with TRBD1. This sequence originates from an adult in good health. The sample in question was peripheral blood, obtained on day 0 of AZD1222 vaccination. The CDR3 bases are TGTGCCAGCTCACCACCCGGGACAGAAGGATATGGCTACACCTTC. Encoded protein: CASSPPGTEGYGYTF. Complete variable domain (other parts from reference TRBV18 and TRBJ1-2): NAGVMQNPRHLVRRRGQEARLRCSPMKGHSHVYWYRQLPEEGLKFMVYLQKENIIDESGMPKERFSAEFPKEGPSILRIQQVVRGDSAAYFCASSPPGTEGYGYTFGSGTRLTVV.